This is a list of T cell receptor beta chains from one sample in a study of blood T cell repertoires in COVID-19. Using immunoSEQ multiplex PCR, the repertoire was profiled, and TCRdb retains in-frame clones only, with some absent. The sample has approximately 80,000 clones, 60% to 85% seen once. Sequenced material: peripheral blood. All receptors come from a human donor in a cohort sampled during active COVID-19. The CDR3 runs from the conserved cysteine through the conserved F or W. A D gene is named only where the DNA matches it firmly. The listing skips clone size in some rows; elsewhere it reads once, few, many or a size class.

size: NA
J: TRBJ2-1
length: 15
V: TRBV9
D: TRBD1
CDR3: CASSVRTGVANEQFF
DNA: TGTGCCAGCAGCGTACGAACAGGGGTGGCCAATGAGCAGTTCTTC

size: NA
J: TRBJ2-2
length: 16
V: TRBV13
D: NA
CDR3: CASSLFGGRNTGELFF
DNA: TGTGCCAGCAGCTTATTCGGAGGGAGAAACACCGGGGAGCTGTTTTTT

size: NA
J: TRBJ1-1
length: 14
V: TRBV9
D: NA
CDR3: CASSVVQGGTEAFF
DNA: TGTGCCAGCAGCGTAGTGCAGGGTGGCACTGAAGCTTTCTTT

size: NA
J: TRBJ2-2
length: 16
V: TRBV9
D: NA
CDR3: CASSALLRDNTGELFF
DNA: TGTGCCAGCAGCGCCCTCCTACGGGATAACACCGGGGAGCTGTTTTTT

size: NA
J: TRBJ1-2
length: 16
V: TRBV7-9
D: TRBD1
CDR3: CASSETGALANYGYTF
DNA: TGTGCCAGCAGCGAAACAGGGGCCCTAGCTAACTATGGCTACACCTTC

size: few
J: TRBJ1-1
length: 13
V: TRBV5-5
D: NA
CDR3: CASSLWEDTEAFF
DNA: TGTGCCAGCAGCTTGTGGGAGGATACTGAAGCTTTCTTT

size: NA
J: TRBJ2-3
length: 15
V: TRBV7-9
D: NA
CDR3: CASSPSGGHTDTQYF
DNA: TGTGCCAGCAGCCCGAGCGGCGGGCACACAGATACGCAGTATTTT

size: NA
J: TRBJ2-7
length: 15
V: TRBV5-1
D: TRBD2
CDR3: CASSPTSGARYEQYF
DNA: TGCGCCAGCAGCCCCACTAGCGGGGCGCGCTACGAGCAGTACTTC

size: NA
J: TRBJ2-1
length: 19
V: TRBV10-1
D: TRBD2
CDR3: CASSPGLAGGPGSSDEQFF
DNA: TGCGCCAGCAGCCCGGGACTAGCGGGAGGGCCAGGAAGTTCGGATGAGCAGTTCTTC

size: NA
J: TRBJ2-7
length: 15
V: TRBV7-3
D: TRBD2
CDR3: CASSSAGGFLYEQYF
DNA: TGTGCCAGCAGCTCGGCGGGGGGTTTTCTCTACGAGCAGTACTTC

size: few
J: TRBJ2-7
length: 13
V: TRBV19
D: NA
CDR3: CASSKGLSYEQYF
DNA: TGTGCCAGTAGCAAGGGGCTCTCCTACGAGCAGTACTTC

size: NA
J: TRBJ2-2
length: 13
V: TRBV10-2
D: TRBD1
CDR3: CASRGTGTGELFF
DNA: TGCGCCAGCAGGGGGACAGGCACCGGGGAGCTGTTTTTT

size: NA
J: TRBJ1-5
length: 17
V: TRBV5-5
D: NA
CDR3: CASSLYLGEASNQPQHF
DNA: TGTGCCAGCAGCTTGTATCTGGGGGAGGCCAGCAATCAGCCCCAGCATTTT

size: NA
J: TRBJ1-1
length: 13
V: TRBV28
D: TRBD1
CDR3: CASSPSGTVEAFF
DNA: TGTGCCAGCAGTCCTTCCGGGACAGTAGAAGCTTTCTTT

size: once
J: TRBJ1-1
length: 17
V: TRBV19
D: TRBD1
CDR3: CASSILPGQGASTEAFF
DNA: TGTGCCAGTAGTATCCTACCGGGACAGGGCGCCAGCACTGAAGCTTTCTTT

size: NA
J: TRBJ2-7
length: 15
V: TRBV7-9
D: TRBD1
CDR3: CASSSRTGENSEQYF
DNA: TGTGCCAGCAGCTCCCGGACAGGGGAAAATTCCGAGCAGTACTTC

size: NA
J: TRBJ2-7
length: 13
V: TRBV7-2
D: TRBD2
CDR3: CASRRLAGVEQYF
DNA: TGTGCCAGCAGAAGACTAGCGGGGGTCGAGCAGTACTTC

size: NA
J: TRBJ1-1
length: 13
V: TRBV29-1
D: NA
CDR3: CSGWTRMNTEAFF
DNA: TGCAGCGGATGGACACGTATGAACACTGAAGCTTTCTTT

size: NA
J: TRBJ1-5
length: 13
V: TRBV6-5
D: TRBD1
CDR3: CASGGTGNQPQHF
DNA: TGTGCCAGCGGAGGGACAGGCAATCAGCCCCAGCATTTT

size: NA
J: TRBJ1-3
length: 15
V: TRBV6-1
D: NA
CDR3: CASSEAGWSGNTIYF
DNA: TGTGCCAGCAGTGAGGCAGGATGGTCTGGAAACACCATATATTTT

size: NA
J: TRBJ1-1
length: 14
V: TRBV4-1
D: TRBD1
CDR3: CASSHRQGNTEAFF
DNA: TGCGCCAGCAGCCATAGACAGGGGAACACTGAAGCTTTCTTT

size: NA
J: TRBJ1-5
length: 15
V: TRBV6-2/TRBV6-3
D: TRBD1
CDR3: CASSYGDRGLQPQHF
DNA: TGTGCCAGCAGTTACGGTGACAGGGGGCTTCAGCCCCAGCATTTT

size: NA
J: TRBJ2-1
length: 18
V: TRBV5-1
D: NA
CDR3: CASSLSPLGHNSYNEQFF
DNA: TGCGCCAGCAGCTTGTCGCCCCTTGGGCACAACTCCTACAATGAGCAGTTCTTC

size: NA
J: TRBJ1-4
length: 15
V: TRBV9
D: TRBD1
CDR3: CASSGLDRGPEKLFF
DNA: TGTGCCAGCAGCGGATTAGACAGGGGGCCGGAAAAACTGTTTTTT

size: NA
J: TRBJ1-3
length: 16
V: TRBV19
D: NA
CDR3: CASTASQGSYGNTIYF
DNA: TGTGCCAGTACAGCCTCACAGGGTTCGTATGGAAACACCATATATTTT

size: NA
J: TRBJ2-7
length: 19
V: TRBV7-6
D: NA
CDR3: CASSPPESERIGGTYEQYF
DNA: TGTGCCAGCAGCCCCCCGGAGAGCGAGCGGATAGGGGGAACCTACGAGCAGTACTTC

size: NA
J: TRBJ1-4
length: 15
V: TRBV4-1
D: TRBD1
CDR3: CASSQDNNRGEKLFF
DNA: TGCGCCAGCAGCCAGGACAACAACAGGGGTGAAAAACTGTTTTTT

size: NA
J: TRBJ1-4
length: 15
V: TRBV7-9
D: NA
CDR3: CASSSRSATNEKLFF
DNA: TGTGCCAGCAGCTCTAGATCCGCAACTAATGAAAAACTGTTTTTT

size: NA
J: TRBJ2-2
length: 16
V: TRBV19
D: TRBD2
CDR3: CASSFDLAGAGGELFF
DNA: TGTGCCAGTAGTTTCGACTTAGCGGGAGCGGGCGGGGAGCTGTTTTTT

size: NA
J: TRBJ1-5
length: 15
V: TRBV30
D: NA
CDR3: CAWSVGSYSNQPQHF
DNA: TGTGCCTGGAGTGTTGGGAGTTATAGCAATCAGCCCCAGCATTTT

size: NA
J: TRBJ1-2
length: 13
V: TRBV4-1
D: NA
CDR3: CASSPEPVYGYTF
DNA: TGCGCCAGCAGCCCCGAGCCGGTCTATGGCTACACCTTC

size: few
J: TRBJ1-6
length: 15
V: TRBV5-6
D: NA
CDR3: CASSRKPGQESPLHF
DNA: TGTGCCAGCAGTCGAAAGCCGGGACAAGAATCACCCCTCCACTTT

size: medium-sized
J: TRBJ2-3
length: 15
V: TRBV5-5
D: TRBD2
CDR3: CASSGLAASTDTQYF
DNA: TGTGCCAGCAGCGGACTAGCAGCTAGCACAGATACGCAGTATTTT

size: NA
J: TRBJ2-3
length: 16
V: TRBV11-2
D: NA
CDR3: CASSSQAGASTDTQYF
DNA: TGTGCCAGCAGCTCCCAGGCAGGGGCCAGCACAGATACGCAGTATTTT

size: few
J: TRBJ1-5
length: 12
V: TRBV27
D: NA
CDR3: CASSFINQPQHF
DNA: TGTGCCAGCAGTTTTATCAATCAGCCCCAGCATTTT

size: NA
J: TRBJ2-1
length: 19
V: TRBV15
D: TRBD2
CDR3: CATSRDSTASGLSYNEQFF
DNA: TGTGCCACCAGCAGAGACAGCACGGCTAGCGGGCTCTCCTACAATGAGCAGTTCTTC

size: NA
J: TRBJ2-5
length: 17
V: TRBV29-1
D: TRBD2
CDR3: CSVEDGTGTSGPETQYF
DNA: TGCAGCGTTGAAGATGGCACCGGGACTAGCGGTCCCGAGACCCAGTACTTC

size: NA
J: TRBJ2-5
length: 13
V: TRBV28
D: NA
CDR3: CASSPGVQETQYF
DNA: TGTGCCAGCAGTCCAGGGGTCCAAGAGACCCAGTACTTC

size: few
J: TRBJ1-3
length: 15
V: TRBV4-2
D: NA
CDR3: CASSQEEGSGNTIYF
DNA: TGTGCCAGCAGCCAAGAAGAGGGCTCTGGAAACACCATATATTTT

size: NA
J: TRBJ2-1
length: 14
V: TRBV11-2
D: TRBD1
CDR3: CASSVGTGGNEQFF
DNA: TGTGCCAGCAGCGTCGGGACAGGGGGGAATGAGCAGTTCTTC

size: NA
J: TRBJ1-2
length: 14
V: TRBV29-1
D: TRBD1
CDR3: CSVGGTALGYGYTF
DNA: TGCAGCGTTGGGGGGACAGCCCTGGGCTATGGCTACACCTTC

size: NA
J: TRBJ2-7
length: 17
V: TRBV28
D: TRBD1
CDR3: CASSFPGTGTSSYEQYF
DNA: TGTGCCAGCAGTTTCCCCGGGACAGGGACGAGCTCCTACGAGCAGTACTTC

size: NA
J: TRBJ1-1
length: 15
V: TRBV11-2
D: NA
CDR3: CASSSGDRRVSEAFF
DNA: TGTGCCAGCAGCTCAGGGGACCGAAGAGTGTCTGAAGCTTTCTTT

size: NA
J: TRBJ2-1
length: 13
V: TRBV3-1/TRBV3-2
D: NA
CDR3: CASSPRGVNEQFF
DNA: TGTGCCAGCAGCCCCCGGGGAGTCAATGAGCAGTTCTTC

size: NA
J: TRBJ2-5
length: 15
V: TRBV30
D: NA
CDR3: CAWSLAGGEGETQYF
DNA: TGTGCCTGGAGTCTCGCCGGAGGGGAAGGGGAGACCCAGTACTTC

size: NA
J: TRBJ1-3
length: 14
V: TRBV27
D: NA
CDR3: CASSFGGTGNTIYF
DNA: TGTGCCAGCAGTTTTGGGGGCACTGGAAACACCATATATTTT

size: NA
J: TRBJ1-2
length: 15
V: TRBV7-9
D: NA
CDR3: CASSLAIAGAYGYTF
DNA: TGTGCCAGCAGCTTAGCAATTGCAGGGGCCTATGGCTACACCTTC

size: few
J: TRBJ1-5
length: 15
V: TRBV10-3
D: NA
CDR3: CAISRDMERGQPQHF
DNA: TGTGCCATCAGCCGGGACATGGAAAGGGGGCAGCCCCAGCATTTT

size: once
J: TRBJ1-2
length: 12
V: TRBV4-1
D: NA
CDR3: CASSQGAGGYTF
DNA: TGCGCCAGCAGCCAGGGGGCAGGTGGCTACACCTTC

size: NA
J: TRBJ1-6
length: 16
V: TRBV14
D: NA
CDR3: CASSLEWRTNPSPLHF
DNA: TGTGCCAGCAGCCTAGAATGGCGGACTAACCCTTCACCCCTCCACTTT

size: NA
J: TRBJ1-1
length: 14
V: TRBV27
D: NA
CDR3: CASSLSGGNTEAFF
DNA: TGTGCCAGCAGTTTATCCGGAGGGAACACTGAAGCTTTCTTT

size: NA
J: TRBJ2-3
length: 14
V: TRBV7-3
D: NA
CDR3: CASSPGTRPDTQYF
DNA: TGTGCCAGCAGCCCGGGTACTAGGCCAGATACGCAGTATTTT

size: few
J: TRBJ1-3
length: 17
V: TRBV7-2
D: NA
CDR3: CASSLGQAAYSGNTIYF
DNA: TGTGCCAGCAGCTTAGGACAGGCTGCCTACTCTGGAAACACCATATATTTT